Presented here are 32 T cell receptor beta chains from one specimen sequenced in a study of blood T cell repertoires in COVID-19. Method: immunoSEQ multiplex PCR; TCRdb's copy keeps in-frame clones and lacks some. The sample has around 250,000 clones; roughly nine tenths are singletons. Sequencing input: PBMCs or T cells enriched from blood (not recorded which). The receptors come from a human donor in a cohort exposed to, infected with or recovered from COVID-19 (not recorded which). The donor label of this sample is uncertain.

V usage is TRBV18 and J usage is TRBJ1-1; 7 bases are shared with TRBD1. This CDR3 has 12 residues. Trimming removed 1 base from V and 11 bases from J; junction bases left unmatched: 4. Germline CDR1 KGHSH, CDR2 LQKENI. The CDR3 loop is CASSPQEQGAFF. The CDR3 DNA is TGTGCCAGCTCACCACAGGAACAGGGGGCTTTCTTT.

A few counts support this clone. This rearrangement joins TRBV18 to TRBJ2-1; 11 nucleotides agree with TRBD1. Per the germline V gene, CDR1 is KGHSH and CDR2 is LQKENI. This CDR3 is built from 16 residues. J gave up 4 bases and V 6 bases, and 8 bases lay outside the gene matches. The DNA of the CDR3 is TGTGCCAGCTCCCCGGGACAGGGGGGTAGATACAATGAGCAGTTCTTC. It is translated as CASSPGQGGRYNEQFF.

This chain joins TRBV3-1 (or the pseudogene TRBV3-2) and TRBJ1-2, with TRBD1 matching over 8 bases. The V segment lost 6 bases and the J segment 4 bases; nucleotides outside the gene matches: 10. Germline values: CDR1 LGHDT, CDR2 YNNKEL (reference sequence). The CDR3 covers 15 residues. In nucleotides, the CDR3 is TGTGCCAGCAGTCATAGGGACAGGAATACCTATGGCTACACCTTC. Its protein product is CASSHRDRNTYGYTF.

This clone is a singleton in its sample. The V call is TRBV3-1 (or the pseudogene TRBV3-2), the J call TRBJ1-2; TRBD1 aligns across 10 bases. The CDR3 spans 19 residues. J gave up 8 bases and V 4 bases, and 22 bases lay outside the gene matches. Germline V lookup: CDR1 LGHDT, CDR2 YNNKEL (reference sequence). The CDR3 coding sequence is TGTGCCAGCAGCCTTAAATTCTGGGACAGGGGAAGAGGTGGCTACGGCTACACCTTC. It translates to CASSLKFWDRGRGGYGYTF.

The chain employs TRBV18 and TRBJ1-5; D is unclear. This CDR3 is built from 13 residues. From germline, CDR1 is KGHSH and CDR2 LQKENI. Trimming removed 5 bases at V and 7 bases at J, with 12 bases between. CDR3 in DNA: TGTGCCAGCTCAGCGGGTGTGAACCAGCCCCAGCATTTT. This translates into CASSAGVNQPQHF.

The rearrangement links TRBV19 to TRBJ2-3; a weak D match, TRBD2 (6 bases). The CDR3 is 13 residues long. The V end lost 8 bases, the J end lost 6 bases, and 15 bases lay between the germline ends. From germline, CDR1 is LNHDA and CDR2 SQIVND (reference sequence). CDR3 sequence (DNA): TGTGCCAGTTCCCTGGAGGGCGCCGATACGCAGTATTTT. Amino acid sequence: CASSLEGADTQYF.

This chain uses TRBV3-1 (or the pseudogene TRBV3-2) with TRBJ1-1, with 8 bases aligning to TRBD1. The V segment lost 3 bases and the J segment 7 bases; nucleotides outside the gene matches: 13. Germline V lookup: CDR1 LGHDT, CDR2 YNNKEL (reference sequence). CDR3 length equals 16 residues. The CDR3 sequence is CASSHPPTRGLSEAFF. CDR3 DNA sequence: TGTGCCAGCAGCCATCCCCCGACCAGGGGGCTCAGTGAAGCTTTCTTT.

The chain links TRBV18 to TRBJ1-1; D is undetermined. This CDR3 region has 16 residues. The ends were cut back, 0 bases at V and 0 bases at J, with 11 bases in the middle. The germline gives CDR1 KGHSH, CDR2 LQKENI. CDR3 loop: CASSPPLRMMNTEAFF. Here the CDR3 DNA reads TGTGCCAGCTCACCACCCCTGAGGATGATGAACACTGAAGCTTTCTTT. Full variable domain (remainder filled in from reference TRBV18 and TRBJ1-1): NAGVMQNPRHLVRRRGQEARLRCSPMKGHSHVYWYRQLPEEGLKFMVYLQKENIIDESGMPKERFSAEFPKEGPSILRIQQVVRGDSAAYFCASSPPLRMMNTEAFFGQGTRLTVV.

The rearrangement links TRBV19 to TRBJ2-7; 8 positions match TRBD1. Trimming cost V 5 bases and J 6 bases; bases outside gene matches: 18. Germline V lookup: CDR1 LNHDA, CDR2 SQIVND (reference sequence). This CDR3 region has 17 residues. In DNA, the CDR3 is TGTGCCAGTAGTCCCCTCCCGGGACAGGCGACATCTCGCGAGCAGTACTTC. Residues: CASSPLPGQATSREQYF.

The chain links TRBV6-1 to TRBJ2-7; TRBD1 agrees at 9 bases. CDR1 and CDR2 (germline): MNHNS, SASEGT. The J segment lost 3 bases and the V segment lost 2 bases, leaving 11 bases of the junction unmatched. The CDR3 covers 17 residues. The DNA for the CDR3 is TGTGCCAGCAGTGAAAGGGGACAGGGTACAGCGGGCTACGAGCAGTACTTC. The encoded protein is CASSERGQGTAGYEQYF.

This clone appeared a few times. This sequence joins TRBV6-5 and TRBJ1-1; 7 bases fit TRBD1. V lost 8 bases, J lost 9 bases, and 12 bases stayed unmatched. Germline V gives CDR1 MNHEY, CDR2 SVGAGI. The CDR3 length is 13 residues. CDR3 sequence: CASYFSRDSQAFF. CDR3 coding DNA: TGTGCCAGCTATTTTTCCCGGGACAGTCAAGCTTTCTTT.

The chain carries TRBV27 and TRBJ1-1; D uncertain. V was shortened by 2 bases and J by 4 bases, with 8 bases between the two germline ends. Germline V lookup: CDR1 MNHEY, CDR2 SMNVEV (reference sequence). This CDR3 is built from 13 residues. CDR3 DNA sequence: TGTGCCAGCAGTTTACAGGTTGGCACTGAAGCTTTCTTT. Amino acid sequence: CASSLQVGTEAFF.

For the CDR3, the DNA is TGTGCCAGCAGCCGAGACAGGGCCAATCAGCCCCAGCATTTT. Residues: CASSRDRANQPQHF. V is TRBV3-1 (or the pseudogene TRBV3-2) and J is TRBJ1-5; 7 nucleotides agree with TRBD1. The ends lost 4 bases at V and 3 bases at J; junction bases unmatched: 3. The CDR3 is 14 residues long. Germline loops: CDR1 LGHDT, CDR2 YNNKEL (reference sequence).

J is TRBJ2-5 and V is TRBV7-9, with D tentatively TRBD1 (6 bases). Germline-derived CDR1 and CDR2 are SEHNR and FQNEAQ (reference sequence). Between the trimmed V and J ends, which lost 1 base and 2 bases, there was a span of 17 bases. This CDR3 contains 17 residues. The CDR3 loop reads CASSLVFGKTGQETQYF. In DNA form, the CDR3 reads TGTGCCAGCAGCTTAGTCTTTGGTAAAACAGGGCAAGAGACCCAGTACTTC.

The rearrangement links TRBV5-1 to TRBJ1-1, with unresolved D. The CDR3 totals 14 residues. The germline V gene has CDR1 SGHRS and CDR2 YFSETQ. The germline V and J ends were trimmed by 4 bases and 4 bases, with 14 bases remaining between them. The DNA of the CDR3 is TGCGCCAGCAGCCCCCAATGGGGAGGCACTGAAGCTTTCTTT. Translation: CASSPQWGGTEAFF.

The V call is TRBV7-2, the J call TRBJ2-1; D perhaps matches TRBD2 (6 bases). In germline, CDR1 is SGHTA, CDR2 FQGNSA. The CDR3 covers 14 residues. V lost 5 bases to trimming and J lost 0 bases, with 8 bases between them. Here the CDR3 DNA reads TGTGCCAGCAGCCGGGGGAACTCCTACAATGAGCAGTTCTTC. This translates into CASSRGNSYNEQFF.

This chain joins TRBV6-5 and TRBJ2-5, with TRBD2 identical over 7 bases. Trimming took 1 base from V and 4 from J; bases not matched to a gene: 6. This CDR3 comprises 15 residues. Germline CDR1 and CDR2: MNHEY and SVGAGI. CDR3 sequence (DNA): TGTGCCAGCAGTTACTGGGATGGGGGGGGAGAGACCCAGTACTTC. This encodes CASSYWDGGGETQYF.

The CDR3 loop reads CASSLGLAKNIQYF. As DNA, the CDR3 is TGCGCCAGCAGCCTCGGACTAGCCAAAAACATTCAGTACTTC. The V and J genes are TRBV5-1 and TRBJ2-4; D might be TRBD2 (5 bases). Germline V gene data show CDR1 as SGHRS and CDR2 as YFSETQ. Trimming pared 4 bases from V and 0 bases from J, leaving 8 bases between. The CDR3 contains 14 residues.

The chain recombines TRBV7-2 with TRBJ2-1; 8 positions agree with TRBD2. CDR1 is SGHTA, CDR2 FQGNSA, per germline. V shed 10 bases, J shed 8 bases, and the junction held 4 bases outside the gene matches. CDR3 length equals 11 residues. CDR3 sequence (DNA): TGTGCCACCGCGGGGGGTGATGAGCAGTTCTTC. It specifies CATAGGDEQFF.

V is TRBV10-3 and J is TRBJ2-7; TRBD1 matches at 7 bases. Germline lookup yields CDR1 ENHRY and CDR2 SYGVKD. The CDR3 runs to 12 residues. V gave up 9 bases and J gave up 3 bases; unmatched junction bases: 5. CDR3 amino acids: CAIGTENYEQYF. The CDR3 DNA is TGTGCCATAGGGACAGAGAACTACGAGCAGTACTTC.

V usage is TRBV11-1 and J usage is TRBJ2-7; tentatively, D is TRBD1 (7 bases). Looked up from germline, CDR1 is SGHAT and CDR2 is FQDESV (reference sequence). The V end lost 5 bases, the J end lost 3 bases, and 14 bases lay between the germline ends. This CDR3 is 14 amino acids long. The CDR3 DNA is TGTGCCAGCAGCCGACGACAGGGAGGCTACGAGCAGTACTTC. As protein: CASSRRQGGYEQYF. Filled out from reference TRBV11-1 and TRBJ2-7, the complete variable domain reads EAEVAQSPRYKITEKSQAVAFWCDPISGHATLYWYRQILGQGPELLVQFQDESVVDDSQLPKDRFSAERLKGVDSTLKIQPAELGDSAMYLCASSRRQGGYEQYFGPGTRLTVT.

V usage is TRBV19 and J usage is TRBJ1-5, with unresolved D. With 7 bases removed from V and 4 bases from J, the gap between germline ends came to 17 bases. This CDR3 is 15 amino acids long. Germline V gives CDR1 LNHDA, CDR2 SQIVND (reference sequence). CDR3 in amino acids: CASTGQPQINQPQHF. The CDR3 nucleotides read TGTGCCAGTACAGGTCAGCCTCAAATAAATCAGCCCCAGCATTTT.

The CDR3 nucleotides read TGTGCCATCAGTGAGTCGAAGGGGACAGGGGTCCTTAGCAATCAGCCCCAGCATTTT. Its protein is CAISESKGTGVLSNQPQHF. The chain joins TRBV10-3 to TRBJ1-5, with 10 bases fitting TRBD1. Losses at the gene ends were 0 bases for V and 0 bases for J; bases not matched to a gene: 8. The length of the CDR3 is 19 residues. CDR1 ENHRY and CDR2 SYGVKD come from the germline V gene.

V and J are TRBV4-1 and TRBJ2-7; possible D gene TRBD1, 6 bases. The germline V and J ends were trimmed by 0 bases and 7 bases, with 16 bases remaining between them. This CDR3 has 15 amino acids. The V gene's germline CDR1 is MGHRA and CDR2 YSYEKL. CDR3 bases: TGCGCCAGCAGCCAAGAACGAGGACAGACGCGTGAGCAGTACTTC. It translates to CASSQERGQTREQYF.

The V call is TRBV4-1, the J call TRBJ2-7; D gene unclear. Germline-derived CDR1 and CDR2 are MGHRA and YSYEKL. The CDR3 consists of 16 residues. The V end was cut by 9 bases, the J end by 0 bases, with 21 bases between. As DNA, the CDR3 is TGCGCCAGACCTAATCAGGCCTCCATACTCTCCTACGAGCAGTACTTC. Amino acids: CARPNQASILSYEQYF.

The chain carries TRBV7-9 and TRBJ2-1; 9 bases fit TRBD2. Trimming cost V 5 bases and J 4 bases; bases outside gene matches: 9. The CDR3 length is 16 residues. Looked up from germline, CDR1 is SEHNR and CDR2 is FQNEAQ (reference sequence). Here the CDR3 reads CASSPQTSGTYNEQFF. The CDR3 nucleotides are TGTGCCAGCAGCCCGCAGACTAGCGGTACGTACAATGAGCAGTTCTTC.

This chain links TRBV11-2 with TRBJ1-3; TRBD1 agrees at 8 bases. The CDR3 has 14 amino acids. Germline lookup yields CDR1 SGHAT and CDR2 FQNNGV. The V and J ends lost 6 bases and 2 bases, in that order; junction bases with no gene match: 3. The CDR3 DNA sequence: TGTGCCAGCAGATCGGACAGGGCTGGAAACACCATATATTTT. Its protein is CASRSDRAGNTIYF.

This clone appeared a single time. The chain links TRBV5-1 to TRBJ2-2; 7 nucleotides match TRBD2. This CDR3 contains 15 residues. Per germline, CDR1 SGHRS and CDR2 YFSETQ. V gave up 7 bases and J gave up 5 bases; unmatched junction bases: 11. The CDR3 nucleotides read TGCGCCAGCTGTATGGGACTGCGGGGGACCGGGGAGCTGTTTTTT. The encoded protein is CASCMGLRGTGELFF.

This clone was recorded once. V usage is TRBV9 and J usage is TRBJ1-3, with D perhaps matching TRBD1 (6 bases). Trimming cost V 1 base and J 7 bases, with 15 bases left between them. CDR1 SGDLS and CDR2 YYNGEE come from the germline V gene. The length of the CDR3 is 15 residues. CDR3 sequence: CASSVTGNGGNTIYF. The CDR3 nucleotides are TGTGCCAGCAGCGTAACAGGGAACGGGGGGAACACCATATATTTT.

The rearrangement joins TRBV28 to TRBJ2-1, with 8 bases lining up with TRBD1. Looked up from germline, CDR1 is MDHEN and CDR2 is SYDVKM. Germline trimming cut 7 bases from V and 4 bases from J; bases unmatched to any gene: 6. The CDR3 consists of 14 residues. Here the CDR3 reads CASITGTGYNEQFF. CDR3 DNA sequence: TGTGCCAGCATAACCGGGACAGGATACAATGAGCAGTTCTTC.

J is TRBJ1-1 and V is TRBV6-1; tentative D call: TRBD1 (6 bases). V was shortened by 3 bases and J by 0 bases, with 11 bases between the two germline ends. Germline values: CDR1 MNHNS, CDR2 SASEGT. This CDR3 region has 15 residues. CDR3 nucleotide sequence: TGTGCCAGCAGTGAGGACAGTCCGGTGAACACTGAAGCTTTCTTT. Residues: CASSEDSPVNTEAFF.

The chain combines TRBV28 with TRBJ2-1; possible D gene TRBD1, 5 bases. This CDR3 is built from 16 residues. The V and J ends lost 6 bases and 0 bases respectively, with 15 bases between them. Germline CDR1 reads MDHEN; CDR2 reads SYDVKM. The CDR3 here is CASSPLPRGSYNEQFF. In nucleotides, the CDR3 is TGTGCCAGCAGCCCTCTCCCTAGGGGCTCCTACAATGAGCAGTTCTTC.